These 32 T cell receptor beta chains were all obtained from the same sample, sequenced in a study of T-cell memory formation after mild COVID-19. MiXCR, applied by TCRdb to the 5' RACE reads, yields one record per CDR3 protein. The profile shows about 180,000 distinct CDR3 sequences, around 20% of them singletons. The specimen sequenced was PBMCs or a T cell subset sorted from them (not recorded which). These receptors came from a young man who had mild COVID-19 (a few samples of this study predate the infection). Cell type and time point are not known.

This chain uses TRBV2 with TRBJ1-5; unclear D gene. Germline loops: CDR1 SNHLY, CDR2 FYNNEI. Trimming cost V 5 bases and J 5 bases, with 10 bases left between them. The CDR3 has 13 amino acids. CDR3 bases: TGTGCCAGCAGTAACTGGGGTCATCAGCCCCAGCATTTT. Residues: CASSNWGHQPQHF.

V is TRBV4-1 and J is TRBJ1-6, with D maybe TRBD1 (6 bases). CDR1 is MGHRA, CDR2 YSYEKL, per germline. The ends were cut back, 7 bases at V and 8 bases at J, with 18 bases in the middle. This CDR3 has 15 residues. The CDR3 nucleotides are TGCGCCAGCAATCGAGGGGGGGCCGAGGATTCACCCCTCCACTTT. Protein sequence: CASNRGGAEDSPLHF.

CDR3 amino acids: CSVKQGAGSNQPQHF. In DNA, the CDR3 is TGCAGTGTTAAACAGGGGGCTGGTAGCAATCAGCCCCAGCATTTT. This rearrangement joins TRBV20-1 to TRBJ1-5; 9 bases fit TRBD1. The CDR3 has 15 amino acids. Germline V gene lookup returns CDR1 DFQATT and CDR2 SNEGSKA (reference sequence). V was pared by 7 bases and J by 0 bases, with 7 bases of the junction left unmatched.

This clonotype was detected a few times. CDR3 sequence (DNA): TGTGCCAGCAGCATGGCAGGGGGCTTTCGAGAGACCCAGTACTTC. Translation: CASSMAGGFRETQYF. V usage is TRBV5-6 and J usage is TRBJ2-5; 8 bases agree with TRBD1. Germline CDR1 reads SGHDT; CDR2 reads YYEEEE. CDR3 length equals 15 residues. The V gene end was trimmed by 4 bases and the J gene end by 4 bases; junction bases not matched to a gene: 9.

The CDR3 region is CASSEGGTSARAFF. CDR3 in DNA: TGTGCCAGCAGTGAAGGGGGGACGTCAGCACGGGCTTTCTTT. J is TRBJ1-1 and V is TRBV2; TRBD1 is a possible D gene (5 bases). Trimming pared 1 base from V and 11 bases from J, leaving 17 bases between. Germline lookup yields CDR1 SNHLY and CDR2 FYNNEI. The CDR3 is 14 amino acids.

The V gene is TRBV3-1, the J gene TRBJ2-5; TRBD2 matches 8 bases. There are 15 residues in the CDR3. Per germline, CDR1 LGHDT and CDR2 YNNKEL (reference sequence). Germline trimming cut 4 bases from V and 5 bases from J; bases unmatched to any gene: 9. The CDR3 region is CASSRGTRGKETQYF. CDR3 bases: TGTGCCAGCAGCCGAGGGACTAGGGGAAAGGAGACCCAGTACTTC.

This chain links TRBV19 with TRBJ2-7; 9 bases are shared with TRBD1. CDR3 length: 15 residues. V was pared by 7 bases and J by 4 bases, with 11 bases of the junction left unmatched. Germline CDR1 LNHDA, CDR2 SQIVND (reference sequence). The CDR3 nucleotides are TGTGCCAGTAAGAAGTGGGGACAGGGTCAATACGAGCAGTACTTC. It specifies CASKKWGQGQYEQYF.

This chain joins TRBV5-5 and TRBJ2-5; maybe TRBD1 (6 bases). This CDR3 contains 14 residues. Germline lookup yields CDR1 SGHKS and CDR2 YYEKEE (reference sequence). Trimming pared 6 bases from V and 7 bases from J, leaving 19 bases between. The CDR3 reads CASIRIPGQSTQYF. In nucleotides, the CDR3 is TGTGCCAGCATACGTATTCCGGGACAATCGACCCAGTACTTC. The variable domain in full, completed from reference TRBV5-5 and TRBJ2-5, reads DAGVTQSPTHLIKTRGQQVTLRCSPISGHKSVSWYQQVLGQGPQFIFQYYEKEERGRGNFPDRFSARQFPNYSSELNVNALLLGDSALYLCASIRIPGQSTQYFGPGTRLLVL.

V usage is TRBV30 and J usage is TRBJ1-5; D gene uncertain. CDR3 length equals 12 residues. Germline CDR1 is GTSNPN and CDR2 is SVGIG (reference sequence). Trimming left V 1 base short and J 7 bases short, with 8 bases between. As DNA, the CDR3 is TGTGCCTGGAGTGATTCCGGGCAGCCCCAGCATTTT. Translation gives CAWSDSGQPQHF.

The sample holds a few counts of this clonotype. The genes are TRBV7-6 and TRBJ2-7, with a possible D match to TRBD2 (5 bases). This CDR3 is built from 12 residues. V was pared by 5 bases and J by 7 bases, with 12 bases between. CDR1 is SGHVS, CDR2 FNYEAQ, per germline. The CDR3: CASSTDTGEQYV. DNA for the CDR3: TGTGCCAGCAGCACCGACACGGGGGAGCAGTACGTC.

The chain employs TRBV14 and TRBJ1-2; D is uncertain. V lost 1 base and J 4 bases, leaving 13 bases between the germline ends. The CDR3 consists of 15 residues. Germline V gives CDR1 SGHDN, CDR2 FVKESK. DNA of the CDR3: TGTGCCAGCAGCCAAGTGAGAGGCTCACTCTATGGCTACACCTTC. Translating gives CASSQVRGSLYGYTF.

The table lists this clonotype with a few counts. J is TRBJ2-3 and V is TRBV18; 7 positions agree with TRBD2. Germline V gene data show CDR1 as KGHSH and CDR2 as LQKENI. CDR3 length: 17 amino acids. V was clipped by 0 bases and J by 2 bases; unmatched bases: 8. The CDR3 spells CASSPPGASGPTDTQYF. CDR3 sequence (DNA): TGTGCCAGCTCACCACCAGGGGCTAGCGGACCCACAGATACGCAGTATTTT. The whole variable domain, remainder taken from reference TRBV18 and TRBJ2-3, is NAGVMQNPRHLVRRRGQEARLRCSPMKGHSHVYWYRQLPEEGLKFMVYLQKENIIDESGMPKERFSAEFPKEGPSILRIQQVVRGDSAAYFCASSPPGASGPTDTQYFGPGTRLTVL.

This clonotype was recorded a few times. For the CDR3, the DNA is TGTGCCATCAGTGCCCGTCCAGACAGGGGAGAGACCCAGTACTTC. Its translation is CAISARPDRGETQYF. The rearrangement joins TRBV10-3 to TRBJ2-5, with 8 bases identical to TRBD1. The germline V gene has CDR1 ENHRY and CDR2 SYGVKD. Unmatched junction bases numbered 8, after V lost 4 bases and J lost 4 bases. CDR3 length equals 15 residues.

V is TRBV5-1 and J is TRBJ2-7, with D possibly matching TRBD2 (6 bases). This CDR3 is built from 15 residues. Trimming pared 2 bases from V and 5 bases from J, leaving 17 bases between. From germline, CDR1 is SGHRS and CDR2 YFSETQ. The DNA of the CDR3 is TGCGCCAGCAGCTTCTCCCGCCGGGGAGGCAACGAGCAGTACGTC. Translation: CASSFSRRGGNEQYV.

The V call is TRBV7-8, the J call TRBJ2-5; 8 bases are shared with TRBD2. The junction had 16 bases not matched to a gene; V was cut back by 3 bases and J by 4 bases. This CDR3 spans 18 amino acids. In germline, CDR1 is SGHVS, CDR2 FQNEAQ. The chain's CDR3 is CASSFRWRGATSAETQYF. In DNA form, the CDR3 reads TGTGCCAGCAGCTTTCGATGGCGGGGGGCTACTAGCGCAGAGACCCAGTACTTC.

This clonotype was seen a handful of times. The rearrangement uses TRBV7-9 and TRBJ1-6; unclear D gene. Germline CDR1 is SEHNR and CDR2 is FQNEAQ (reference sequence). This CDR3 region has 12 residues. V was shortened by 1 base and J by 12 bases, with 7 bases between the two germline ends. For the CDR3, the DNA is TGTGCCAGCAGCTTAGGAGCCGGACCCCTCCACTTT. It specifies CASSLGAGPLHF. The whole variable domain, remainder taken from reference TRBV7-9 and TRBJ1-6, is DTGVSQNPRHKITKRGQNVTFRCDPISEHNRLYWYRQTLGQGPEFLTYFQNEAQLEKSRLLSDRFSAERPKGSFSTLEIQRTEQGDSAMYLCASSLGAGPLHFGNGTRLTVT.

This chain joins TRBV21-1 and TRBJ2-3. TRBV21-1 is a recognized pseudogene. The CDR3 covers 14 residues. The CDR3 region is CASSTCSFTDTQYF. The CDR3 DNA follows: TGTGCCAGCAGCACCTGCAGTTTCACAGATACGCAGTATTTT.

The chain recombines TRBV12-5 with TRBJ1-2; TRBD1 matches at 9 bases. The CDR3 length is 13 residues. Germline CDR1 LGHNT, CDR2 FRNRAP. The V and J ends lost 4 bases and 8 bases, in that order; junction bases with no gene match: 5. The CDR3: CASGSGTGYGYTF. CDR3 nucleotides: TGTGCTAGTGGTTCCGGGACAGGGTACGGCTACACCTTC. The full variable domain, completed using reference TRBV12-5 and TRBJ1-2, is DARVTQTPRHKVTEMGQEVTMRCQPILGHNTVFWYRQTMMQGLELLAYFRNRAPLDDSGMPKDRFSAEMPDATLATLKIQPSEPRDSAVYFCASGSGTGYGYTFGSGTRLTVV.

This clonotype was seen a few times. The chain links TRBV11-2 to TRBJ2-1; D is uncertain. The CDR3 has 13 amino acids. Trimming took 1 base from V and 7 from J, leaving 8 bases between them. The germline V gene has CDR1 SGHAT and CDR2 FQNNGV. Here the CDR3 DNA reads TGTGCCAGCAGCTTAGCTGACCTGAATGAGCAGTTCTTC. Translated: CASSLADLNEQFF.

The sample holds many counts of this clonotype. The rearrangement uses TRBV5-1 and TRBJ1-1, with 8 bases aligning to TRBD1. V trimming: 4 bases; J trimming: 2 bases; junction bases outside the gene matches: 4. This CDR3 region has 14 residues. Germline CDR1 is SGHRS and CDR2 is YFSETQ. The CDR3 loop is CASSTGQGNTEAFF. For the CDR3, the DNA is TGCGCCAGCAGCACCGGACAGGGTAACACTGAAGCTTTCTTT.

This clonotype was observed a few times. The V call is TRBV20-1, the J call TRBJ2-2, with 8 bases fitting TRBD2. With V trimmed by 6 bases and J by 8 bases, 14 bases remained unmatched. In germline, CDR1 is DFQATT, CDR2 SNEGSKA (reference sequence). The CDR3 runs to 15 residues. As DNA, the CDR3 is TGCAGTGCGAAGCGGGCGGGGGGAGAGCAAGGGGAGCTGTTTTTT. This gives the protein CSAKRAGGEQGELFF.

This clonotype has a count of ten or more. DNA of the CDR3: TGTGCCAGCAGCCCAACCAATCAGTCACCCCTCCACTTT. It codes for CASSPTNQSPLHF. The chain recombines TRBV3-1 with TRBJ1-6; D gene ambiguous. Looked up from germline, CDR1 is LGHDT and CDR2 is YNNKEL (reference sequence). V was clipped by 4 bases and J by 10 bases, with 11 bases between them. The CDR3 loop spans 13 amino acids. Using reference TRBV3-1 and TRBJ1-6 for the parts outside the CDR3, the full variable domain is DTAVSQTPKYLVTQMGNDKSIKCEQNLGHDTMYWYKQDSKKFLKIMFSYNNKELIINETVPNRFSPKSPDKAHLNLHINSLELGDSAVYFCASSPTNQSPLHFGNGTRLTVT.

The chain carries TRBV6-5 and TRBJ1-2; D gene unclear. The CDR3 loop spans 13 amino acids. Trimming took off 6 bases at V and 7 bases at J, with 15 bases between the two ends. Germline CDR1 is MNHEY and CDR2 is SVGAGI. CDR3 sequence: CASSLSRNSGYTF. The CDR3 DNA reads TGTGCCAGCAGCCTCTCGAGGAACAGTGGCTACACCTTC.

This clonotype has just a few counts. The V gene is TRBV2, the J gene TRBJ2-7; 7 bases match TRBD2. The V segment lost 6 bases and the J segment 3 bases; nucleotides outside the gene matches: 17. The CDR3 runs to 17 residues. Germline lookup yields CDR1 SNHLY and CDR2 FYNNEI. The CDR3 sequence: CASRPPFFRERDYEQYF. The CDR3 nucleotides read TGTGCCAGCAGGCCCCCCTTCTTCCGGGAGCGGGACTACGAGCAGTACTTC.

The chain employs TRBV10-3 and TRBJ1-2; no reliable D call. CDR3 length: 14 residues. CDR1 ENHRY and CDR2 SYGVKD come from the germline V gene. Trimming left V 3 bases short and J 2 bases short, with 10 bases between. The CDR3 DNA is TGTGCCATCAGTGAAAGGGTTTGGAACTATGGCTACACCTTC. Translating gives CAISERVWNYGYTF.

This clonotype showed up just once. V and J are TRBV4-2 and TRBJ1-2, with a possible D match to TRBD1 (5 bases). The V gene's germline CDR1 is LGHNA and CDR2 YNFKEQ. Between the trimmed V and J ends, which lost 0 bases and 8 bases, there was a span of 13 bases. The CDR3 spans 14 residues. CDR3 DNA: TGTGCCAGCAGCCAAGAAAGGGGTTTAGGGGGCTACACCTTC. It encodes CASSQERGLGGYTF.

CDR3 bases: TGCGCCAGCAGCTTGGGTCCGGGCTTGAGCACAGATACGCAGTATTTT. Translated: CASSLGPGLSTDTQYF. The J gene is TRBJ2-3, the V gene TRBV5-1, with D unclear. There are 16 residues in the CDR3. V was pared by 0 bases and J by 0 bases, with 11 bases between. Germline V gene lookup returns CDR1 SGHRS and CDR2 YFSETQ.

V is TRBV5-1 and J is TRBJ2-7; the match to TRBD1 covers 8 bases. This CDR3 is 13 amino acids long. The J segment lost 5 bases and the V segment lost 1 base, leaving 2 bases of the junction unmatched. CDR1 is SGHRS and CDR2 is YFSETQ in the germline V gene. In DNA, the CDR3 is TGCGCCAGCAGCTTGCAGGGGGCGGACGAGCAGTACTTC. Amino acids: CASSLQGADEQYF.

This clonotype has at least ten counts. This sequence joins TRBV7-2 and TRBJ2-5; D perhaps matches TRBD1 (5 bases). Germline V lookup: CDR1 SGHTA, CDR2 FQGNSA. Trimming cost V 5 bases and J 0 bases, with 10 bases left between them. This CDR3 comprises 14 residues. The CDR3 region has the DNA TGTGCCAGCAGCCCTCCAGGGAACCAAGAGACCCAGTACTTC. This gives the protein CASSPPGNQETQYF. Combining the CDR3 with reference TRBV7-2 and TRBJ2-5 gives the whole variable domain GAGVSQSPSNKVTEKGKDVELRCDPISGHTALYWYRQSLGQGLEFLIYFQGNSAPDKSGLPSDRFSAERTGGSVSTLTIQRTQQEDSAVYLCASSPPGNQETQYFGPGTRLLVL.

This clonotype has only a few counts. V usage is TRBV3-1 and J usage is TRBJ2-7, with D unclear. Germline CDR1 and CDR2: LGHDT and YNNKEL (reference sequence). Trimming stripped 10 bases from V and 1 base from J, with 14 bases between. CDR3 length equals 13 residues. The CDR3: CATLDPSSYEQYF. Here the CDR3 DNA reads TGTGCCACCCTGGATCCTTCATCCTACGAGCAGTACTTC.

The chain is built from TRBV9 and TRBJ1-4; D call uncertain. CDR3 length: 13 amino acids. V was shortened by 4 bases and J by 8 bases, with 12 bases between the two germline ends. Germline V gene sequence: CDR1 SGDLS, CDR2 YYNGEE. The CDR3 sequence: CASSTSLEEKLFF. The CDR3 DNA sequence: TGTGCCAGCAGCACCTCGCTAGAGGAAAAACTGTTTTTT.

A few counts support this clonotype. The chain carries TRBV4-1 and TRBJ2-2; perhaps TRBD1 as D (7 bases). Trimming took off 0 bases at V and 1 base at J, with 18 bases between the two ends. The CDR3 is 19 residues long. Looked up from germline, CDR1 is MGHRA and CDR2 is YSYEKL. The CDR3 region is CASSQEAGGSTLNTGELFF. The CDR3 region has the DNA TGCGCCAGCAGCCAAGAGGCAGGGGGGTCCACCTTGAACACCGGGGAGCTGTTTTTT.